Below, 5 T cell receptor beta chains from the same sample are listed, as sequenced in a study of identical twins. TCRdb fed the 5' RACE reads into MiXCR, producing one record per CDR3 protein. This table holds some 1,600,000 distinct CDR3 sequences, less than 40% found once. The sequenced sample consisted of cord blood. Source of these receptors: a newborn girl in good health.

This clonotype was observed a few times. The chain uses TRBV7-2 and TRBJ1-1; weak D call: TRBD1 (5 bases). Germline CDR1 SGHTA, CDR2 FQGNSA. The CDR3 runs 15 residues. V lost 5 bases to trimming and J lost 0 bases, with 13 bases between them. This CDR3 is CASSLEGTVNTEAFF. The CDR3 nucleotides are TGTGCCAGCAGCCTCGAGGGGACGGTGAACACTGAAGCTTTCTTT. The full variable domain, rest sourced from reference TRBV7-2 and TRBJ1-1, is GAGVSQSPSNKVTEKGKDVELRCDPISGHTALYWYRQSLGQGLEFLIYFQGNSAPDKSGLPSDRFSAERTGGSVSTLTIQRTQQEDSAVYLCASSLEGTVNTEAFFGQGTRLTVV.

J is TRBJ2-3 and V is TRBV9, with D unresolved. Germline-derived CDR1 and CDR2 are SGDLS and YYNGEE. CDR3 length: 16 amino acids. Trimming shortened V by 0 bases and J by 8 bases, and 19 bases separated the two germline ends. The CDR3 DNA reads TGTGCCAGCAGCGTAGAGCCCGGCTTTAGGAGCCGTACGCAGTATTTT. Residues: CASSVEPGFRSRTQYF.

This rearrangement joins TRBV18 to TRBJ2-7; D might be TRBD1 (5 bases). The CDR3 runs 16 residues. Germline assignment: CDR1 KGHSH and CDR2 LQKENI. V lost 2 bases and J 3 bases, leaving 17 bases between the germline ends. For the CDR3, the DNA is TGTGCCAGCTCACCAGGGGCACCCCTTCCCTACTACGAGCAGTACTTC. Residues: CASSPGAPLPYYEQYF.

Note on this clonotype: A clone one base away is much larger, so this may be a read error. The chain recombines TRBV6-6 with TRBJ2-5, with D perhaps matching TRBD1 (5 bases). The CDR3 consists of 15 residues. Trimming removed 2 bases from V and 2 bases from J, with 12 bases in between. Germline V CDR1 and CDR2: MNHNY, SVGAGI (reference sequence). Written as DNA, the CDR3 is TGTGCCAGCAGTTACGGGGCCTCGAGACAAGAGACCCAGTACTTC. It encodes CASSYGASRQETQYF.

This chain links TRBV5-1 with TRBJ2-7; 7 bases are shared with TRBD2. Germline V CDR1 and CDR2: SGHRS, YFSETQ. Trimming at V came to 0 bases and at J to 1 base, leaving 7 bases not matched to a gene. This CDR3 is built from 16 residues. The CDR3 sequence is CASSLAMGTNSYEQYF. The CDR3 DNA follows: TGCGCCAGCAGCTTGGCCATGGGGACTAATTCCTACGAGCAGTACTTC.